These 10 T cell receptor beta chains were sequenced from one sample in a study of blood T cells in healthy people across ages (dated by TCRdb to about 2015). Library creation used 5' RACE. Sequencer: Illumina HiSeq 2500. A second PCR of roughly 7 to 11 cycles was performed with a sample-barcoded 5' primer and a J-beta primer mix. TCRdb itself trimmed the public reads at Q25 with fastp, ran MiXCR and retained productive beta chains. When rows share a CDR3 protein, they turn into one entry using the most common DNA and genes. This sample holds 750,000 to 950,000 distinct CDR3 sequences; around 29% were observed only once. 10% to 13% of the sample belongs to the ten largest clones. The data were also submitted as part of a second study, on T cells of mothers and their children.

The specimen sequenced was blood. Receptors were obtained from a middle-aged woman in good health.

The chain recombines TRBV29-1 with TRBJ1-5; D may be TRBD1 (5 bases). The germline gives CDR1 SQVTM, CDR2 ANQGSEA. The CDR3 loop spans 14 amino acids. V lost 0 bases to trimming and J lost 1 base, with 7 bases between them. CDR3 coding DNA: TGCAGCGTTGAAGAAACAGGAAGCAATCAGCCCCAGCATTTT. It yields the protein CSVEETGSNQPQHF.

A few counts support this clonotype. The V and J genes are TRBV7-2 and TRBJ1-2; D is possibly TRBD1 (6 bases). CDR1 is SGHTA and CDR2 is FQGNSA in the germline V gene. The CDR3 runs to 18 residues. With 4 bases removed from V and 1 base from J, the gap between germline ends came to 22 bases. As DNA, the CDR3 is TGTGCCAGCAGCTCGCGGGGGGCAATAGGGATCGGTAACTATGGCTACACCTTC. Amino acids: CASSSRGAIGIGNYGYTF.

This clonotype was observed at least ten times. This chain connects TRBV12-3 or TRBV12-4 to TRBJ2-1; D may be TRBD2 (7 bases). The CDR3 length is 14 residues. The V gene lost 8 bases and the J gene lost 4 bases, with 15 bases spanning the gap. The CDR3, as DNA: TGTGCCAGCGGGGGGGCGGGGCCTTACAATGAGCAGTTCTTC. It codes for CASGGAGPYNEQFF.

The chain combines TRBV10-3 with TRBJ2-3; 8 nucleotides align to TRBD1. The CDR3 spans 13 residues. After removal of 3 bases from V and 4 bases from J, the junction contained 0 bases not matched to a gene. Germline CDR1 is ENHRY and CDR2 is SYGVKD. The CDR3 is CAISEQGADTQYF. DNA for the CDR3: TGTGCCATCAGTGAACAGGGGGCAGATACGCAGTATTTT.

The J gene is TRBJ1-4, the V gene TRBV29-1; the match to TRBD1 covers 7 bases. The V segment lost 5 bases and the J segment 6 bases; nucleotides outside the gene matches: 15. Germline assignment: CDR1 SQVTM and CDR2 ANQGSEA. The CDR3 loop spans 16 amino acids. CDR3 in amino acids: CSVSGVERGRDEKLFF. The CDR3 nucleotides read TGCAGCGTTTCAGGCGTTGAAAGGGGGCGGGATGAAAAACTGTTTTTT.

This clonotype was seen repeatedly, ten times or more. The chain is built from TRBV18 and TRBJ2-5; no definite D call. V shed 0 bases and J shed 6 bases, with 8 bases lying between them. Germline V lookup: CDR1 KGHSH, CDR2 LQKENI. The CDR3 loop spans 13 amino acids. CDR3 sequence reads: CASSPPSSKTQYF. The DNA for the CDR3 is TGTGCCAGCTCACCACCCTCCTCGAAGACCCAGTACTTC.

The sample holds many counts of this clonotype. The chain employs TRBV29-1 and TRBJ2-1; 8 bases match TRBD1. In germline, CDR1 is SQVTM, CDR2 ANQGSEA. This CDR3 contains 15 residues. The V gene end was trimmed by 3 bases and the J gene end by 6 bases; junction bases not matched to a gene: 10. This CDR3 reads CSVDPSTGERNEQFF. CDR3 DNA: TGCAGCGTTGATCCTTCGACAGGGGAACGCAATGAGCAGTTCTTC.

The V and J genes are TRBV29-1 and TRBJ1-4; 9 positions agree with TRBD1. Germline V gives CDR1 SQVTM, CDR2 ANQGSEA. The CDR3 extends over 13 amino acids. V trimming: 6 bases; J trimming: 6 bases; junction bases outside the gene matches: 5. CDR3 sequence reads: CSVATGGDEKLFF. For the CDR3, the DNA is TGCAGCGTCGCGACAGGGGGGGATGAAAAACTGTTTTTT.

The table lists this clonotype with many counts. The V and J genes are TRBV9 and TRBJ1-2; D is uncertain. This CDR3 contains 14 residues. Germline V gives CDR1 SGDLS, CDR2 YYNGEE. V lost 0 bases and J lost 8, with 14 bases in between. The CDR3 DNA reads TGTGCCAGCAGCGTAGAGGGCAGAGGCAGGGGCTACACCTTC. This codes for CASSVEGRGRGYTF.

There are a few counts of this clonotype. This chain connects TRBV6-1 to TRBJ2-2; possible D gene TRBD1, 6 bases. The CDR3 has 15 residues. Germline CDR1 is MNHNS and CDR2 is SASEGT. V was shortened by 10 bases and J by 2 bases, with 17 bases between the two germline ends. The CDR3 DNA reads TGTGCCACACGTCGGGACATTGTCAACACCGGGGAGCTGTTTTTT. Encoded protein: CATRRDIVNTGELFF.